The 28 T cell receptor beta chains below all came from one sample that was sequenced in a study of cytomegalovirus exposure and HLA in healthy donors listed by TCRdb under 2017. The library relied on the immunoSEQ multiplex PCR assay. A mixture of 60 forward primers for TCR Vbeta segments and 13 reverse primers for TCR Jbeta segments was used in the multiplex PCR. This immuneACCESS table, as held by TCRdb, lists in-frame sequences with V and J called but not all clones. Of the missing ones, under half trace to an unresolved V gene in checked studies; the others have no known cause. The sample yields about 150,000 clones; just under 80% were counted once. The ten largest clones add up to 1% of the sample. The sequencing input was PBMCs. The receptor source for this set is a woman between 45 and 60 years old in good health and CMV-seropositive.

This chain uses TRBV27 with TRBJ1-6, with D perhaps matching TRBD1 (6 bases). CDR3 length equals 14 residues. Looked up from germline, CDR1 is MNHEY and CDR2 is SMNVEV (reference sequence). V gave up 6 bases and J gave up 9 bases, with 15 bases separating them. CDR3 amino acids: CASSLRGLVSPLHF. In nucleotides, the CDR3 is TGTGCCAGCAGCCTAAGGGGGTTGGTTTCACCCCTCCACTTT.

V gene TRBV11-2 combines with J gene TRBJ1-2; D is unresolved. The germline CDR1 and CDR2 sequences are SGHAT and FQNNGV. The CDR3 has 13 amino acids. Trimming cost V 1 base and J 6 bases, with 9 bases left between them. In nucleotides, the CDR3 is TGTGCCAGCAGCTTAGTTCCAGGCAATGGCTACACCTTC. Protein product: CASSLVPGNGYTF.

This clone was seen a few times. The rearrangement uses TRBV2 and TRBJ1-5; D is unresolved. Germline-derived CDR1 and CDR2 are SNHLY and FYNNEI. This CDR3 has 13 amino acids. V lost 6 bases and J lost 0, with 6 bases in between. CDR3 bases: TGTGCCAGCAGGATGAGTAGCAATCAGCCCCAGCATTTT. It translates to CASRMSSNQPQHF.

The V gene is TRBV4-1, the J gene TRBJ2-5, with 10 bases aligning to TRBD1. The V gene's germline CDR1 is MGHRA and CDR2 YSYEKL. CDR3 size: 15 residues. The V and J ends lost 4 bases and 3 bases, in that order; junction bases with no gene match: 5. CDR3 sequence: CASSRPGQGKETQYF. The CDR3 region has the DNA TGCGCCAGCAGCCGACCGGGACAGGGGAAAGAGACCCAGTACTTC.

In the case of this clone: Additional DNA sequences in this sample encode the identical CDR3. The J gene is TRBJ1-1, the V gene TRBV6-4; D unclear. The CDR3 contains 13 residues. Trimming took 3 bases from V and 2 from J, leaving 7 bases between them. From germline, CDR1 is MRHNA and CDR2 SNTAGT. The DNA of the CDR3 is TGTGCCAGCAGTGAAACGGTTAACACTGAAGCTTTCTTT. This translates into CASSETVNTEAFF.

The chain recombines TRBV7-2 with TRBJ2-1; 14 bases are shared with TRBD2. J lost 7 bases, V lost 5 bases, and 10 bases had no gene match. The germline CDR1 and CDR2 sequences are SGHTA and FQGNSA. This CDR3 is built from 17 residues. CDR3: CASSPAGTSGSLNEQFF. CDR3 in DNA: TGTGCCAGCAGCCCGGCCGGGACTAGCGGGAGTCTAAATGAGCAGTTCTTC.

The chain is built from TRBV5-6 and TRBJ1-6; the D is unclear. This CDR3 comprises 12 residues. Germline V gene data show CDR1 as SGHDT and CDR2 as YYEEEE. The V and J ends lost 2 bases and 7 bases respectively, with 4 bases between them. CDR3 sequence reads: CASSLLNSPLHF. The CDR3 nucleotides read TGTGCCAGCAGCTTACTAAATTCACCCCTCCACTTT.

J is TRBJ2-5 and V is TRBV7-9, with a possible D match to TRBD1 (5 bases). CDR3 length: 13 residues. The germline V gene has CDR1 SEHNR and CDR2 FQNEAQ (reference sequence). V lost 2 bases and J lost 5, with 9 bases in between. The CDR3 DNA reads TGTGCCAGCAGCTTACTAGGGGCGGAGACCCAGTACTTC. Protein: CASSLLGAETQYF.

The V and J genes are TRBV5-4 and TRBJ1-1, with a weak D call TRBD1 (5 bases). Trimming pared 4 bases from V and 1 base from J, leaving 14 bases between. Germline CDR1 is SGHNT and CDR2 is YYREEE (reference sequence). The length of the CDR3 is 15 residues. The CDR3 spells CASSPLDNRNTEAFF. CDR3 coding DNA: TGTGCCAGCAGCCCTTTGGACAACCGGAACACTGAAGCTTTCTTT.

Points on this clone: The junction and the germline gene differ at one end; a read error may be behind it. The gene calls are TRBV2 and TRBJ1-6; D ambiguous. CDR1 and CDR2 (germline): SNHLY, FYNNEI. This CDR3 has 14 amino acids. The CDR3 region is CASKASSYNSPLLF. CDR3 coding DNA: TGTGCCAGCAAAGCGAGCTCCTATAATTCACCCCTCCTCTTT. The complete variable domain, with remaining parts taken from reference TRBV2 and TRBJ1-6, reads EPEVTQTPSHQVTQMGQEVILRCVPISNHLYFYWYRQILGQKVEFLVSFYNNEISEKSEIFDDQFSVERPDGSNFTLKIRSTKLEDSAMYFCASKASSYNSPLLFGNGTRLTVT.

The chain links TRBV29-1 to TRBJ2-5; TRBD1 is a possible D gene (6 bases). The CDR3 is made up of 11 amino acids. CDR1 is SQVTM and CDR2 is ANQGSEA in the germline V gene. The CDR3 DNA reads as TGCATCGGTGGCCAGGGGGAGACCCAGTACTTC. Its protein product is CIGGQGETQYF.

Regarding this clone: A junction end diverges from the germline sequence, so it may reflect a read error. The rearrangement links TRBV7-9 to TRBJ2-7; 10 nucleotides align to TRBD1. This CDR3 has 15 amino acids. Per the germline V gene, CDR1 is SEHNR and CDR2 is FQNEAQ (reference sequence). The CDR3 DNA reads TGTTCCAGCAGCTCCCGGGGACAGGGGACCTACGAGCAGTACTTC. Translating gives CSSSSRGQGTYEQYF. The full variable domain, completed using reference TRBV7-9 and TRBJ2-7, is DTGVSQNPRHKITKRGQNVTFRCDPISEHNRLYWYRQTLGQGPEFLTYFQNEAQLEKSRLLSDRFSAERPKGSFSTLEIQRTEQGDSAMYLCSSSSRGQGTYEQYFGPGTRLTVT.

Only a few counts were recorded for this clone. This rearrangement joins TRBV12-5 to TRBJ2-2, with TRBD1 identical over 7 bases. The CDR3 extends over 15 amino acids. The junction had 9 bases not matched to a gene; V was cut back by 6 bases and J by 5 bases. Per germline, CDR1 LGHNT and CDR2 FRNRAP. The CDR3 is CASGRDSTMTGELFF. CDR3 bases: TGTGCTAGTGGCCGGGACAGTACGATGACCGGGGAGCTGTTTTTT.

The CDR3 nucleotides read TGTGCCAGCAGCTTATCCCCGACGTGGAGGAAGTCCTACGAGCAGTACTTC. Its protein product is CASSLSPTWRKSYEQYF. The chain recombines TRBV7-2 with TRBJ2-5; D possibly corresponds to TRBD2 (5 bases). The DNA matches TRBJ2-7 better at its end, which makes the J call doubtful. This CDR3 comprises 17 residues. Germline lookup yields CDR1 SGHTA and CDR2 FQGNSA.

The chain carries TRBV7-2 and TRBJ2-2; 7 nucleotides line up with TRBD1. The CDR3 runs 16 residues. Trimming removed 4 bases from V and 6 bases from J; junction bases left unmatched: 11. CDR1 and CDR2 (germline): SGHTA, FQGNSA. The CDR3 loop is CASSSSETGLSGELFF. For the CDR3, the DNA is TGTGCCAGCAGCTCCTCGGAGACAGGGTTGTCCGGGGAGCTGTTTTTT.

The chain combines TRBV7-2 with TRBJ1-3; tentative D call: TRBD1 (5 bases). With 5 bases removed from V and 3 bases from J, the gap between germline ends came to 20 bases. The length of the CDR3 is 17 residues. Per germline, CDR1 SGHTA and CDR2 FQGNSA. The CDR3 DNA follows: TGTGCCAGCAGCCACCTACGGGGGATAAGTTTTGGAAACACCATATATTTT. Its translation: CASSHLRGISFGNTIYF.

The gene calls are TRBV28 and TRBJ2-4; TRBD1 might be the D (5 bases). This CDR3 region has 13 residues. Trimming left V 3 bases short and J 10 bases short, with 13 bases between. The germline V gene encodes CDR1 MDHEN and CDR2 SYDVKM. This CDR3 reads CASSLSWQGIQYF. CDR3 nucleotide sequence: TGTGCCAGCAGTTTGAGTTGGCAGGGTATTCAGTACTTC.

V is TRBV5-4 and J is TRBJ1-1; D is ambiguous. Germline V gives CDR1 SGHNT, CDR2 YYREEE (reference sequence). The length of the CDR3 is 13 residues. V shed 4 bases and J shed 1 base, with 8 bases lying between them. The CDR3 nucleotides read TGTGCCAGCAGCCCCTACCCGAACACTGAAGCTTTCTTT. Amino acids: CASSPYPNTEAFF.

The chain uses TRBV5-6 and TRBJ2-1, with 10 bases matching TRBD2. CDR1 and CDR2 (germline): SGHDT, YYEEEE. The CDR3 has 17 residues. The trim removed 9 bases at V and 5 bases at J, leaving 17 bases unmatched. Written as DNA, the CDR3 is TGTGCCACCTGGGGGACAGCGGGGGGGTCACCCCACAATGAGCAGTTCTTC. This codes for CATWGTAGGSPHNEQFF.

This clone was detected a few times. The CDR3 nucleotides read TGTGCCATCAGTGAGGCAGACAGGGGGCATGGAAACACCATATATTTT. Translating it yields CAISEADRGHGNTIYF. The chain has TRBV10-3 and TRBJ1-3; 10 nucleotides line up with TRBD1. V was clipped by 2 bases and J by 3 bases; unmatched bases: 4. Germline V gives CDR1 ENHRY, CDR2 SYGVKD. The CDR3 is 16 residues long.

This chain connects TRBV14 to TRBJ2-7; perhaps TRBD1 as D (8 bases). Per germline, CDR1 SGHDN and CDR2 FVKESK. The V gene lost 1 base and the J gene lost 5 bases, with 15 bases spanning the gap. There are 15 residues in the CDR3. This CDR3 reads CASSQVVQGGNEQYF. Written as DNA, the CDR3 is TGTGCCAGCAGCCAAGTGGTACAGGGGGGGAACGAGCAGTACTTC.

The V gene is TRBV14, the J gene TRBJ2-1; 7 positions agree with TRBD1. This CDR3 comprises 11 residues. Germline V gene data show CDR1 as SGHDN and CDR2 as FVKESK. Trimming took 9 bases from V and 9 from J; bases not matched to a gene: 5. This chain's CDR3 is CASGTASEQFF. CDR3 bases: TGTGCCAGTGGGACAGCCTCTGAGCAGTTCTTC. Based on the CDR3 plus reference TRBV14 and TRBJ2-1, the full variable domain is EAGVTQFPSHSVIEKGQTVTLRCDPISGHDNLYWYRRVMGKEIKFLLHFVKESKQDESGMPNNRFLAERTGGTYSTLKVQPAELEDSGVYFCASGTASEQFFGPGTRLTVL.

V and J are TRBV28 and TRBJ2-2; 10 nucleotides line up with TRBD1. This CDR3 is built from 15 residues. V trimming: 11 bases; J trimming: 4 bases; junction bases outside the gene matches: 10. CDR1 is MDHEN, CDR2 SYDVKM, per germline. The CDR3 region has the DNA TGTGCCGGGGGTGACCGGGACAGGGGCACCGGGGAGCTGTTTTTT. It encodes CAGGDRDRGTGELFF.

The chain couples TRBV19 to TRBJ1-2, with D perhaps matching TRBD1 (5 bases). The germline V gene encodes CDR1 LNHDA and CDR2 SQIVND (reference sequence). There are 13 residues in the CDR3. Trimming took 7 bases from V and 8 from J, leaving 17 bases between them. In nucleotides, the CDR3 is TGTGCCAGTAACCCTCAGGGACTCGTAGGCTACACCTTC. This gives the protein CASNPQGLVGYTF.

CDR3 amino acids: CASTPGLAGIGYEQYF. The CDR3 DNA reads TGTGCCAGCACCCCCGGGCTAGCGGGCATAGGCTACGAGCAGTACTTC. This chain uses TRBV5-6 with TRBJ2-7, with 8 bases fitting TRBD2. The CDR3 extends over 16 amino acids. V shed 6 bases, J shed 3 bases, and the junction held 14 bases outside the gene matches. The germline gives CDR1 SGHDT, CDR2 YYEEEE.

The chain employs TRBV7-2 and TRBJ1-4, with D maybe TRBD1 (6 bases). This CDR3 contains 15 residues. The germline V gene encodes CDR1 SGHTA and CDR2 FQGNSA. The V end was cut by 2 bases, the J end by 5 bases, with 12 bases between. The CDR3 bases are TGTGCCAGCAGCTTACGAGGGGGGGGGAATGAAAAACTGTTTTTT. Protein: CASSLRGGGNEKLFF.

The chain links TRBV28 to TRBJ2-7; 10 bases match TRBD1. Germline V gene sequence: CDR1 MDHEN, CDR2 SYDVKM. The V segment lost 6 bases and the J segment 5 bases; nucleotides outside the gene matches: 10. CDR3 length equals 15 residues. This chain's CDR3 is CASSRFGTGDNEQYF. The CDR3 DNA sequence: TGTGCCAGCAGCCGTTTCGGGACAGGGGACAACGAGCAGTACTTC.

CDR3 bases: TGTGCCAGCAGCTCCTACAGGACCTCCTACGAGCAGTACTTC. It translates to CASSSYRTSYEQYF. The chain employs TRBV7-2 and TRBJ2-5, with a tentative D call TRBD1 (5 bases). The end of the DNA is better explained by TRBJ2-7, so the J call may be wrong. This CDR3 spans 14 amino acids. Germline-derived CDR1 and CDR2 are SGHTA and FQGNSA.